These 19 T cell receptor beta chains share one sample of origin, sequenced in a study of PD-1 blockade in classical Hodgkin lymphoma. Some clones are missing from TCRdb's copy, which holds only in-frame ones; the method was immunoSEQ multiplex PCR. Of around 9,600 clones listed, around nine tenths are singletons. Sample time point: cycle 4 day 1 (C4D1), after more than 5 weeks of nivolumab. The patients all showed relapse after autologous stem cell transplantation, while their brentuximab vedotin exposure varied. The material was peripheral blood mononuclear cells (PBMCs), obtained before the fourth cycle of nivolumab. These receptors were collected from a human donor with classical Hodgkin lymphoma.

This clone was detected only a few times. Relative to the germline gene, one junction end is altered; a read error may explain this. V is TRBV18 and J is TRBJ2-2, with D unclear. Germline lookup yields CDR1 KGHSH and CDR2 LQKENI. CDR3 length equals 13 residues. CDR3 nucleotides: TGTGCCAGCTCCCCACAAGGGACCGGGGAGCTGTTTTTT. Amino acids: CASSPQGTGELFF. Full variable domain (rest looked up from reference TRBV18 and TRBJ2-2): NAGVMQNPRHLVRRRGQEARLRCSPMKGHSHVYWYRQLPEEGLKFMVYLQKENIIDESGMPKERFSAEFPKEGPSILRIQQVVRGDSAAYFCASSPQGTGELFFGEGSRLTVL.

This clone was seen a few times. CDR3 DNA: TGCGCCAGCAGCTTGGCCGGCTACTACGAGCAGTACTTC. It is translated as CASSLAGYYEQYF. The V and J genes are TRBV5-1 and TRBJ2-7; D gene unclear. V lost 0 bases and J lost 3, with 7 bases in between. The CDR3 extends over 13 amino acids. CDR1 and CDR2 (germline): SGHRS, YFSETQ.

V gene TRBV19 combines with J gene TRBJ2-5, with 12 bases fitting TRBD2. The V gene's germline CDR1 is LNHDA and CDR2 SQIVND (reference sequence). The V segment lost 10 bases and the J segment 2 bases; nucleotides outside the gene matches: 5. The CDR3 has 14 residues. For the CDR3, the DNA is TGTGCCACCGGACTAGCGGGGATACAAGAGACCCAGTACTTC. It specifies CATGLAGIQETQYF.

The V gene is TRBV6-6, the J gene TRBJ2-1; D unclear. From germline, CDR1 is MNHNY and CDR2 SVGAGI (reference sequence). Between the trimmed V and J ends, which lost 2 bases and 0 bases, there was a span of 5 bases. The CDR3 is 14 residues long. The CDR3 coding sequence is TGTGCCAGCAGTTACAGAGACTCCTACAATGAGCAGTTCTTC. Translation: CASSYRDSYNEQFF.

This rearrangement joins TRBV4-3 to TRBJ2-2, with D possibly called TRBD1 or TRBD2 (5 bases each). The CDR3 extends over 15 amino acids. V was pared by 4 bases and J by 5 bases, with 14 bases between. Germline V gene lookup returns CDR1 LGHNA and CDR2 YSLEER. CDR3 DNA: TGCGCCAGCAGCCCCCGGGACGCACGAACCGGGGAGCTGTTTTTT. It yields the protein CASSPRDARTGELFF.

This clone was found once. V is TRBV7-2 and J is TRBJ2-5; 12 nucleotides agree with TRBD2. CDR1 is SGHTA and CDR2 is FQGNSA in the germline V gene. This CDR3 is built from 16 residues. V was clipped by 1 base and J by 0 bases; unmatched bases: 0. The CDR3 bases are TGTGCCAGCAGCTTAGGACTAGCGGGGGACCAAGAGACCCAGTACTTC. Translating gives CASSLGLAGDQETQYF.

The chain couples TRBV7-6 to TRBJ2-1; D is uncertain. CDR1 is SGHVS and CDR2 is FNYEAQ in the germline V gene. The CDR3 has 17 residues. Trimming removed 2 bases at V and 3 bases at J, with 17 bases between. CDR3 DNA: TGTGCCAGCAGCTTACTGCATTGGGCTAGTGTCTACAATGAGCAGTTCTTC. Its translation is CASSLLHWASVYNEQFF.

The chain carries TRBV5-5 and TRBJ1-1; D gene ambiguous. Trimming removed 1 base at V and 1 base at J, with 11 bases between. This CDR3 has 15 residues. CDR1 is SGHKS and CDR2 is YYEKEE in the germline V gene (reference sequence). In DNA, the CDR3 is TGTGCCAGCAGCTTGTTGGGGAGCCAGAACACTGAAGCTTTCTTT. Its translation: CASSLLGSQNTEAFF.

The chain is built from TRBV9 and TRBJ2-7; 8 bases are shared with TRBD2. The CDR3 consists of 15 residues. The J segment lost 0 bases and the V segment lost 5 bases, leaving 7 bases of the junction unmatched. CDR1 is SGDLS and CDR2 is YYNGEE in the germline V gene. The CDR3 region has the DNA TGTGCCAGCAGTAGACCGGGACTAGACTCCTACGAGCAGTACTTC. This codes for CASSRPGLDSYEQYF.

The chain uses TRBV5-1 and TRBJ2-3; a possible D gene is TRBD2 (6 bases). The V end lost 6 bases, the J end lost 3 bases, and 11 bases lay between the germline ends. This CDR3 spans 13 amino acids. Germline-derived CDR1 and CDR2 are SGHRS and YFSETQ. The CDR3 DNA reads TGCGCCAGCAAAGTACTAGCTACAGATACGCAGTATTTT. Its protein is CASKVLATDTQYF.

The chain combines TRBV4-2 with TRBJ2-5, with 11 positions matching TRBD2. CDR3 length: 15 amino acids. Germline V gives CDR1 LGHNA, CDR2 YNFKEQ. V shed 4 bases, J shed 1 base, and the junction held 2 bases outside the gene matches. This chain's CDR3 is CASSPTSGGQETQYF. DNA for the CDR3: TGTGCCAGCAGCCCCACTAGCGGGGGCCAAGAGACCCAGTACTTC.

This chain joins TRBV19 and TRBJ1-2; no reliable D call. CDR1 and CDR2 (germline): LNHDA, SQIVND (reference sequence). V was shortened by 2 bases and J by 4 bases, with 11 bases between the two germline ends. This CDR3 region has 14 residues. DNA of the CDR3: TGTGCCAGTAGTATACCGGGGAAGGGCTATGGCTACACCTTC. Translation: CASSIPGKGYGYTF.

This chain uses TRBV4-2 with TRBJ2-4, with TRBD2 as a possible D gene (5 bases). This CDR3 contains 15 residues. The germline gives CDR1 LGHNA, CDR2 YNFKEQ. V lost 1 base and J 0 bases, leaving 7 bases between the germline ends. The CDR3 DNA follows: TGTGCCAGCAGCCAAGTGACTATAGCCAAAAACATTCAGTACTTC. This codes for CASSQVTIAKNIQYF.

The chain uses TRBV7-2 and TRBJ2-2; D might be TRBD2 (6 bases). Trimming stripped 6 bases from V and 1 base from J, with 9 bases between. The CDR3 is made up of 14 amino acids. Germline CDR1 and CDR2: SGHTA and FQGNSA. This CDR3 is CASRRDWNTGELFF. The CDR3, as DNA: TGTGCCAGCAGGAGGGACTGGAACACCGGGGAGCTGTTTTTT.

J is TRBJ2-5 and V is TRBV7-2; D may be TRBD2 (5 bases). Deletions cut 7 bases from V and 5 bases from J, with 11 bases between. Germline V gene lookup returns CDR1 SGHTA and CDR2 FQGNSA. The CDR3 is 12 amino acids. This chain's CDR3 is CASTLPGETQYF. Written as DNA, the CDR3 is TGTGCCAGCACTCTTCCGGGGGAGACCCAGTACTTC.

The chain employs TRBV7-8 and TRBJ2-5; no clear D gene. This CDR3 spans 14 amino acids. The V end was cut by 3 bases, the J end by 9 bases, with 17 bases between. CDR1 and CDR2 (germline): SGHVS, FQNEAQ. The CDR3 coding sequence is TGTGCCAGCAGCTTTCACTCCCTGCCGGAGTCCCAGTACTTC. Amino acids: CASSFHSLPESQYF.

This clone was recorded once. This rearrangement joins TRBV5-8 to TRBJ1-2; D call uncertain. CDR1 and CDR2 from the germline V gene are SGHTS and YDEGEE. This CDR3 has 17 amino acids. V was cut by 5 bases and J by 6 bases, with 26 bases left in between. CDR3 nucleotide sequence: TGTGCCAGCAGGACAAGGATTTTCCGGGCCGCGGGGAATGGCTACACCTTC. Translating gives CASRTRIFRAAGNGYTF.

This clone was seen just once. The J gene is TRBJ1-1, the V gene TRBV6-6; D remains ambiguous. The CDR3 sequence is 12 residues long. V lost 0 bases and J lost 7, with 6 bases in between. Germline loops: CDR1 MNHNY, CDR2 SVGAGI (reference sequence). As DNA, the CDR3 is TGTGCCAGCAGTTACTCGACGTATGAAGCTTTCTTT. As protein: CASSYSTYEAFF.

This chain uses TRBV7-9 with TRBJ1-2, with no clear D. Looked up from germline, CDR1 is SEHNR and CDR2 is FQNEAQ (reference sequence). The V end lost 7 bases, the J end lost 6 bases, and 18 bases lay between the germline ends. The CDR3 has 14 amino acids. CDR3 sequence (DNA): TGTGCCAGCACCGCCGGGCCCGGGGAGAATGGCTACACCTTC. Protein product: CASTAGPGENGYTF.